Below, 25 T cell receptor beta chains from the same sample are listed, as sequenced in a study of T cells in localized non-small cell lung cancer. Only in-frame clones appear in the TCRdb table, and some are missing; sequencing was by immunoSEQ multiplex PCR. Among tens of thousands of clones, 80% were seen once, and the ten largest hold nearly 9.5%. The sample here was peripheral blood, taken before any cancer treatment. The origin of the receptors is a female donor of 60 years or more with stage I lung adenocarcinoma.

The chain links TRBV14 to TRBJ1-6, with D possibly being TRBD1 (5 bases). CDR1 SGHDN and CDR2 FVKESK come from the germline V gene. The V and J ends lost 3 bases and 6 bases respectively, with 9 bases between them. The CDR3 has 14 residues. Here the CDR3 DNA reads TGTGCCAGCAGCCATCCGGGGACTAATTCACCCCTCCACTTT. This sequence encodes CASSHPGTNSPLHF.

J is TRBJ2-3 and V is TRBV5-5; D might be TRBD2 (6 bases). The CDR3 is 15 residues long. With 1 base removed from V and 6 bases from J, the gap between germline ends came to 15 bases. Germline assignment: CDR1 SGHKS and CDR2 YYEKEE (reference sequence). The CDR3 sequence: CASSLTSSTTDTQYF. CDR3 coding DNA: TGTGCCAGCAGCTTGACTAGCTCTACTACGGATACGCAGTATTTT. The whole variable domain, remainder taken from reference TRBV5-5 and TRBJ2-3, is DAGVTQSPTHLIKTRGQQVTLRCSPISGHKSVSWYQQVLGQGPQFIFQYYEKEERGRGNFPDRFSARQFPNYSSELNVNALLLGDSALYLCASSLTSSTTDTQYFGPGTRLTVL.

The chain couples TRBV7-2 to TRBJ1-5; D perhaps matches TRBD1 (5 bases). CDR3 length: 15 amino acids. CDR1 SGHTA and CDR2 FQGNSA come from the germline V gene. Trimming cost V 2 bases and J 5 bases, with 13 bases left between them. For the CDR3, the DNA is TGTGCCAGCAGCTTATTACCAGGGACCGATCAGCCCCAGCATTTT. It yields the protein CASSLLPGTDQPQHF.

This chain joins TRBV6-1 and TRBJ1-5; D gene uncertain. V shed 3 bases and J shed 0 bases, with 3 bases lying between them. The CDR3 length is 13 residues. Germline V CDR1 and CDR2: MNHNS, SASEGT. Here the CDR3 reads CASSDYSNQPQHF. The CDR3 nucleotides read TGTGCCAGCAGTGATTATAGCAATCAGCCCCAGCATTTT.

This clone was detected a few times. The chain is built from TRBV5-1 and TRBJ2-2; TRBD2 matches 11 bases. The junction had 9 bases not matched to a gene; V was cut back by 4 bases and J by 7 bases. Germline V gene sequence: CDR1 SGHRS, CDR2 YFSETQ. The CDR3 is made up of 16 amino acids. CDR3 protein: CASSQTSGKMGGELFF. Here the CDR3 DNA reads TGCGCCAGCAGCCAGACTAGCGGGAAGATGGGCGGGGAGCTGTTTTTT.

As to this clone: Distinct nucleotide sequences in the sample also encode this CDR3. The DNA of the CDR3 is TGTGCCAGCAGCCTAGGACAGTCTTCACCCCTCCACTTT. This encodes CASSLGQSSPLHF. The chain combines TRBV11-3 with TRBJ1-6; maybe TRBD1 (6 bases). CDR1 and CDR2 from the germline V gene are SGHNT and YENEEA. The CDR3 runs to 13 residues. V dropped 5 bases and J dropped 9 bases, with 11 bases sitting between them.

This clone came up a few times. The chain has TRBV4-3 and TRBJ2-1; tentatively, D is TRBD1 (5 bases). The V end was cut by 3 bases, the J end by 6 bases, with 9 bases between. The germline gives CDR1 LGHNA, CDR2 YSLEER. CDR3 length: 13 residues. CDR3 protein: CASSHGRGNEQFF. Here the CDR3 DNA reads TGCGCCAGCAGCCACGGTAGGGGCAATGAGCAGTTCTTC.

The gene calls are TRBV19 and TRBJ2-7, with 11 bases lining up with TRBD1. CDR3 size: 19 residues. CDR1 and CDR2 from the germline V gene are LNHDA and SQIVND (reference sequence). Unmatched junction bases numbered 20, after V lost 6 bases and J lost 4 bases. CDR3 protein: CASSARPGQGEGSAYEQYF. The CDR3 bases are TGTGCCAGTAGCGCCCGACCGGGACAGGGGGAAGGATCCGCTTACGAGCAGTACTTC.

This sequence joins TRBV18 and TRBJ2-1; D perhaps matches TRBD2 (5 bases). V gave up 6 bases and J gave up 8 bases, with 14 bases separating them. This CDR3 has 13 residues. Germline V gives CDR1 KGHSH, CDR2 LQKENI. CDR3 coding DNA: TGTGCCAGCTCCCTTTTGGCGGAGGATGAGCAGTTCTTC. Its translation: CASSLLAEDEQFF.

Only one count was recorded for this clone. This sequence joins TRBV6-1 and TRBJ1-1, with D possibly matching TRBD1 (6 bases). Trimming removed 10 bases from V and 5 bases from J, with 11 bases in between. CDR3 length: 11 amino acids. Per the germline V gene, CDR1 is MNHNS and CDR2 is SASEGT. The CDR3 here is CATKGGTEAFF. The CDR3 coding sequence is TGTGCCACCAAGGGGGGGACTGAAGCTTTCTTT.

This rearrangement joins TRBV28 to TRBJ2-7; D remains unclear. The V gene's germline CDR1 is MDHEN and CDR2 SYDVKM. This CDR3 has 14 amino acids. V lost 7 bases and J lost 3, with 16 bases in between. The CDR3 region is CASTVGLALYEQYF. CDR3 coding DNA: TGTGCCAGCACCGTGGGGTTGGCTCTCTACGAGCAGTACTTC.

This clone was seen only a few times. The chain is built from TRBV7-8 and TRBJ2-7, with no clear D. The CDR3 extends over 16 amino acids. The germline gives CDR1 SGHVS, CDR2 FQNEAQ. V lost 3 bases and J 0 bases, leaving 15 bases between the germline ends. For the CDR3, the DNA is TGTGCCAGCAGCTTGGGCGGATCCCTGGGCTCCTACGAGCAGTACTTC. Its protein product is CASSLGGSLGSYEQYF.

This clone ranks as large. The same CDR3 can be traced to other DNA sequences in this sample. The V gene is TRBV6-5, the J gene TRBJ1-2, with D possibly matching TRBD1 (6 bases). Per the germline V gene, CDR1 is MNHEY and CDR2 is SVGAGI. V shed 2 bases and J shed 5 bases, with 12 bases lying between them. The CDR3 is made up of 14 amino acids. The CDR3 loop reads CASSYGQGKYGYTF. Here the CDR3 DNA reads TGTGCCAGCAGTTACGGGCAGGGGAAGTATGGCTACACCTTC.

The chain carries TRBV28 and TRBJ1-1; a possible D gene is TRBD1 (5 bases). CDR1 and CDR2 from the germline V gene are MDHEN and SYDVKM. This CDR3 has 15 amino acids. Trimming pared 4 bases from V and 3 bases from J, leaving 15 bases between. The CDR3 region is CASSSPPRGDTEAFF. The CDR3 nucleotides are TGTGCCAGCAGTTCACCACCCCGGGGGGACACTGAAGCTTTCTTT.

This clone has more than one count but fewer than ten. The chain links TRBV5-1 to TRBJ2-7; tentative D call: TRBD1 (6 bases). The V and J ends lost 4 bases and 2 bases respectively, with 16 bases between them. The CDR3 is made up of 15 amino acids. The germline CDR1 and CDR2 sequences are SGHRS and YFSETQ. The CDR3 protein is CASSPTDRSTYEQYF. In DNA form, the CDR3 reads TGCGCCAGCAGCCCAACCGACAGGTCTACCTACGAGCAGTACTTC.

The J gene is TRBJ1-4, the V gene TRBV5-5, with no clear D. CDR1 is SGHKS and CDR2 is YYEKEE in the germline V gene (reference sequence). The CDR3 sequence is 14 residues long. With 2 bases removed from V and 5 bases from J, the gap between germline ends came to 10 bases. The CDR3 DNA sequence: TGTGCCAGCAGCTTAGGCGTACTAAATGAAAAACTGTTTTTT. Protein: CASSLGVLNEKLFF.

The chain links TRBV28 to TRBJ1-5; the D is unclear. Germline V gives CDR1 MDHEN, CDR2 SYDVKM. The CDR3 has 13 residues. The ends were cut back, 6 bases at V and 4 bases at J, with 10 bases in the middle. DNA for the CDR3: TGTGCCAGCAGCTCCCTAGAAAATCAGCCCCAGCATTTT. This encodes CASSSLENQPQHF.

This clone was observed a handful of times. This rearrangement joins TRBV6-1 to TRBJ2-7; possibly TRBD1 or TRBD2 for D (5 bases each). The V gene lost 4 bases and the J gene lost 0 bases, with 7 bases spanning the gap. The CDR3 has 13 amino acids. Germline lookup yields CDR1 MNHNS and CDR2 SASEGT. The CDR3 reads CASSAGASYEQYF. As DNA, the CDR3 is TGTGCCAGCAGTGCCGGGGCCTCCTACGAGCAGTACTTC.

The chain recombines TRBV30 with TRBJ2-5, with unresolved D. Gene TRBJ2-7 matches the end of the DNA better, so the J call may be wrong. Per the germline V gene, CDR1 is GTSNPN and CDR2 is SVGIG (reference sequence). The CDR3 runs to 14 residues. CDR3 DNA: TGTGCCTGGAGTGTAACGACATCTAGCTACGAGCAGTACTTC. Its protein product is CAWSVTTSSYEQYF.

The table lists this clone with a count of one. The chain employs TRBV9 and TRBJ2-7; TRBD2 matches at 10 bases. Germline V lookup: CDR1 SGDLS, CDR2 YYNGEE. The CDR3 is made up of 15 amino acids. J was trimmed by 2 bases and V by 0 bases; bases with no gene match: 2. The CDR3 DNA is TGTGCCAGCAGCGTAGGTAGCGGGGGGCCCTACGAGCAGTACTTC. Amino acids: CASSVGSGGPYEQYF.

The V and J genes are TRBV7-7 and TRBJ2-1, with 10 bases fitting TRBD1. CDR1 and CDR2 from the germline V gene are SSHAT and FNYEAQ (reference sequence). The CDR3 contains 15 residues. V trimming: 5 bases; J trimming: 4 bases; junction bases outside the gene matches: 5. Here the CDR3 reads CASSPGTGDYNEQFF. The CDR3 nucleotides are TGTGCCAGCAGCCCCGGGACAGGGGATTACAATGAGCAGTTCTTC.

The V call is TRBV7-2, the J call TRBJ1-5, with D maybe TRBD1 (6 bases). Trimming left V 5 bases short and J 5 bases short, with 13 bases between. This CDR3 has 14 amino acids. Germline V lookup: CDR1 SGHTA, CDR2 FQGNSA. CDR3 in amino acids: CASSPGQFDQPQHF. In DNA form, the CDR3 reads TGTGCCAGCAGCCCTGGACAGTTCGATCAGCCCCAGCATTTT.

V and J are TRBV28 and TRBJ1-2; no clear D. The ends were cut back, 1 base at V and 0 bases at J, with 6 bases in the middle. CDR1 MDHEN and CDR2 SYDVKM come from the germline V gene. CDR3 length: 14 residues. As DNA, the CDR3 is TGTGCCAGCAGTTTATTACGAGCTAACTATGGCTACACCTTC. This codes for CASSLLRANYGYTF.

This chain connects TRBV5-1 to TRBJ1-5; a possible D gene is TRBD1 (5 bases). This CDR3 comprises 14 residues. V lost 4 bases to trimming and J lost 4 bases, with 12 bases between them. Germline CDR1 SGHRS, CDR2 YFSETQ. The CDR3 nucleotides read TGCGCCAGCAGCCTCTCGGGGGGGAATCAGCCCCAGCATTTT. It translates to CASSLSGGNQPQHF.

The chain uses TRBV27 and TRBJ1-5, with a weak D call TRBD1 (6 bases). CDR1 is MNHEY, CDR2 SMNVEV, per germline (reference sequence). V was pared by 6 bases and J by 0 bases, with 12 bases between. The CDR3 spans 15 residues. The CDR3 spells CASSHGDNSNQPQHF. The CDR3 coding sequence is TGTGCCAGCAGCCATGGGGACAATAGCAATCAGCCCCAGCATTTT.